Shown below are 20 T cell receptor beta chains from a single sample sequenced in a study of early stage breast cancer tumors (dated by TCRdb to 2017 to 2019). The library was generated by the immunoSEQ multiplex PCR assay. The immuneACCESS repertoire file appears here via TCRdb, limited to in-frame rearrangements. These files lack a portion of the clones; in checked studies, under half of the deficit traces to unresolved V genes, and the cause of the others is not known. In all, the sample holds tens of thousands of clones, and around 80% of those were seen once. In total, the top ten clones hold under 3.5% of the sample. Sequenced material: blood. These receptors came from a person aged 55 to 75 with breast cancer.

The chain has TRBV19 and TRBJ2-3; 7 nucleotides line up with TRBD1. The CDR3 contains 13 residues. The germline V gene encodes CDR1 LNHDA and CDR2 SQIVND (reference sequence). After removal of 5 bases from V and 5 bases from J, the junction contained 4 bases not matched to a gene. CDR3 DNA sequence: TGTGCCAGTAGTGACAGGGAAGAAGATACGCAGTATTTT. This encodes CASSDREEDTQYF.

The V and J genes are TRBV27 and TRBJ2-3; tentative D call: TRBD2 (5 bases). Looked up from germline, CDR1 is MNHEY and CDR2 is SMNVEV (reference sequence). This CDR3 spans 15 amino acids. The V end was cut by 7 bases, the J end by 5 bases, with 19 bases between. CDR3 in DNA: TGTGCCAGCATGACCTTGGGTAGAAGCGGAGATACGCAGTATTTT. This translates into CASMTLGRSGDTQYF.

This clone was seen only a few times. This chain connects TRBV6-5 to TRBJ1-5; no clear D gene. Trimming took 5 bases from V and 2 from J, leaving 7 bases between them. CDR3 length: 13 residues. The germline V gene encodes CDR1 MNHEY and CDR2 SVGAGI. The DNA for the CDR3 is TGTGCCAGCAGTAGAGGGCGCAATCAGCCCCAGCATTTT. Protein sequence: CASSRGRNQPQHF.

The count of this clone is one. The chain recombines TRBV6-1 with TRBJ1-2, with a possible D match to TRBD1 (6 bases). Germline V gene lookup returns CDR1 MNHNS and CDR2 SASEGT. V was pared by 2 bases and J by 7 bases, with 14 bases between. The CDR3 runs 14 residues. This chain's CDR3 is CASSELRGAGGYTF. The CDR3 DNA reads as TGTGCCAGCAGTGAACTTCGGGGGGCCGGTGGCTACACCTTC.

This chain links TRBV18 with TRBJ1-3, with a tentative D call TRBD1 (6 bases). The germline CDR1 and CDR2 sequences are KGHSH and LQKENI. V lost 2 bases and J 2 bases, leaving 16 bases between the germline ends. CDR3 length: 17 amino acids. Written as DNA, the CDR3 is TGTGCCAGCTCACCAAAAACAGGGAGCTGGCCTGGAAACACCATATATTTT. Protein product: CASSPKTGSWPGNTIYF. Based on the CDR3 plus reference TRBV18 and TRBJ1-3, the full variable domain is NAGVMQNPRHLVRRRGQEARLRCSPMKGHSHVYWYRQLPEEGLKFMVYLQKENIIDESGMPKERFSAEFPKEGPSILRIQQVVRGDSAAYFCASSPKTGSWPGNTIYFGEGSWLTVV.

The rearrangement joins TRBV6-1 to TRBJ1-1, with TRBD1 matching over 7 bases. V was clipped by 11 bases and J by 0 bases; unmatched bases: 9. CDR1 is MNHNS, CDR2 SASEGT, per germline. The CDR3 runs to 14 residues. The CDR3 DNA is TGTGCCGGGGGACAGCCAGGACTGAACACTGAAGCTTTCTTT. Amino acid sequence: CAGGQPGLNTEAFF.

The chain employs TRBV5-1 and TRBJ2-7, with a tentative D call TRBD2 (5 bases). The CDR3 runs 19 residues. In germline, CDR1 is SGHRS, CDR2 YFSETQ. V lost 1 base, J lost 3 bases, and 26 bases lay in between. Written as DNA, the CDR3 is TGCGCCAGCAGCTTGACGTCACTAGTTCATCGGGTTCGGGGCTACGAGCAGTACTTC. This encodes CASSLTSLVHRVRGYEQYF.

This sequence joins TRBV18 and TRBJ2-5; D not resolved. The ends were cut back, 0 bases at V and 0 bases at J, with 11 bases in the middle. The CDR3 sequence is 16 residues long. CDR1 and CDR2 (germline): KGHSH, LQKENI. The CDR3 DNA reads TGTGCCAGCTCACCACCGGCAAGGGCGGACCAAGAGACCCAGTACTTC. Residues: CASSPPARADQETQYF.

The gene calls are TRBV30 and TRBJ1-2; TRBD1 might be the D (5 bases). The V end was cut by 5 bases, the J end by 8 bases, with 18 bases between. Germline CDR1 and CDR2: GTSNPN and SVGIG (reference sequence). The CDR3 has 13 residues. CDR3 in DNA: TGTGCCTGGGGCCTGGGGGGATCTGGCGGCTACACCTTC. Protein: CAWGLGGSGGYTF.

The CDR3 here is CASSPTLTGELFF. The CDR3 DNA reads TGTGCCAGCAGCCCGACACTCACCGGGGAGCTGTTTTTT. The chain carries TRBV14 and TRBJ2-2; D is undetermined. Germline V gene sequence: CDR1 SGHDN, CDR2 FVKESK. V was cut by 4 bases and J by 4 bases, with 7 bases left in between. CDR3 size: 13 residues.

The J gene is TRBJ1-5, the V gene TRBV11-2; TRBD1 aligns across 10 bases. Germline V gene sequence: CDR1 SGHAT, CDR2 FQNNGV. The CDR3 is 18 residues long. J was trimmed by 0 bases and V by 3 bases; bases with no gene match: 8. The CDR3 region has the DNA TGTGCCAGCAGCTTCGGACAGGGGGGCGACCTTAGCAATCAGCCCCAGCATTTT. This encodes CASSFGQGGDLSNQPQHF.

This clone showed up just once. CDR3 loop: CASSFIAGGLIDNEQFF. As DNA, the CDR3 is TGCGCCAGCAGCTTCATAGCGGGAGGGTTAATAGACAATGAGCAGTTCTTC. The rearrangement uses TRBV5-1 and TRBJ2-1; 11 nucleotides agree with TRBD2. V dropped 2 bases and J dropped 5; count of bases not matched to a gene: 9. This CDR3 comprises 17 residues. CDR1 and CDR2 from the germline V gene are SGHRS and YFSETQ.

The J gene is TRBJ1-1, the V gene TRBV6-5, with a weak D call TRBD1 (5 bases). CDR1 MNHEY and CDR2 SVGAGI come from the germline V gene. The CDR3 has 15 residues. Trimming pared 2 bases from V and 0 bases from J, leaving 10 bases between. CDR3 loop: CASSYGGGMNTEAFF. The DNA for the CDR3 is TGTGCCAGCAGTTACGGCGGGGGGATGAACACTGAAGCTTTCTTT.

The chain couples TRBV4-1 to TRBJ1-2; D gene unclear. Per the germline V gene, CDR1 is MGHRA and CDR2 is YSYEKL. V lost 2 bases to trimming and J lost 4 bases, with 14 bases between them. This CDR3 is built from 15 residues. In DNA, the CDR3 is TGCGCCAGCAGCCAACAAGAGGCGGTTGGCTATGGCTACACCTTC. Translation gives CASSQQEAVGYGYTF.

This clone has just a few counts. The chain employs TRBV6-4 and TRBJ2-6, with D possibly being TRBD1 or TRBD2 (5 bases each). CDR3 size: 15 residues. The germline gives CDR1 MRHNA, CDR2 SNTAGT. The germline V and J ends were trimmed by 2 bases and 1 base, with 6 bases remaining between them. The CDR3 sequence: CASSDGGSGANVLTF. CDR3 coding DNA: TGTGCCAGCAGTGACGGGGGTTCTGGGGCCAACGTCCTGACTTTC.

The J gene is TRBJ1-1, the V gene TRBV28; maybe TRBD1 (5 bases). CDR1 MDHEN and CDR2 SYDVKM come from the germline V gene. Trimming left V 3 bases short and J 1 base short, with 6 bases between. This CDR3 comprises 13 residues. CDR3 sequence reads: CASSFRGNTEAFF. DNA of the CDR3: TGTGCCAGCAGTTTTAGGGGGAACACTGAAGCTTTCTTT.

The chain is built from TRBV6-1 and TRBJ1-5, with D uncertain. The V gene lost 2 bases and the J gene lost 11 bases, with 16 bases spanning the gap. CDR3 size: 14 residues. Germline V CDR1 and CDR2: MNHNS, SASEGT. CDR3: CASSESGRPGSQHF. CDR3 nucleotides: TGTGCCAGCAGTGAATCTGGGAGGCCCGGGTCCCAGCATTTT.

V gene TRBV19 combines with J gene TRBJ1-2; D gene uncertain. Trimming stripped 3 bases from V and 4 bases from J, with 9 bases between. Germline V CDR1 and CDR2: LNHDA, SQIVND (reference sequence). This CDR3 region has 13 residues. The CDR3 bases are TGTGCCAGTAGTATGGGAGCGTTCTATGGCTACACCTTC. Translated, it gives CASSMGAFYGYTF.

CDR3 in amino acids: CASSLISERLGLYEQYF. The DNA for the CDR3 is TGTGCCAGCAGCTTAATTAGCGAGCGACTAGGGCTCTACGAGCAGTACTTC. V gene TRBV11-2 combines with J gene TRBJ2-7, with D perhaps TRBD2 (6 bases). Trimming pared 2 bases from V and 3 bases from J, leaving 20 bases between. There are 17 residues in the CDR3. In germline, CDR1 is SGHAT, CDR2 FQNNGV.

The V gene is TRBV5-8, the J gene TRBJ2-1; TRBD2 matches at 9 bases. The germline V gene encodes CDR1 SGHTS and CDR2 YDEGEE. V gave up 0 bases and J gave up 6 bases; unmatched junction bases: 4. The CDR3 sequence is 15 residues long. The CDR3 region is CASSLAARGGNEQFF. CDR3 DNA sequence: TGTGCCAGCAGCTTGGCAGCGCGGGGGGGCAATGAGCAGTTCTTC.